This T cell receptor (beta chain) was found in a study of blood T cell repertoires in COVID-19. Assay used: immunoSEQ multiplex PCR; TCRdb lists only in-frame clones, some missing. The table has tens of thousands of clones, 75% to 95% seen once. Germline V gene lookup returns CDR1 SGHNT and CDR2 YYREEE (reference sequence). The V end lost 4 bases, the J end lost 2 bases, and 8 bases lay between the germline ends. CDR3 length: 13 residues. The specimen was peripheral blood. The clonotype originates from a human donor with active COVID-19. The donor label of this sample is uncertain. This chain links TRBV5-4 with TRBJ2-3, with D perhaps TRBD1 (6 bases). The CDR3 DNA reads as TGTGCCAGCAGCCGGACAGACACAGATACGCAGTATTTT. Translation: CASSRTDTDTQYF.